The text below deals with one TCR beta chain. The entry originates in a study of shared clonotypes between healthy human individuals. Naive CD8 cells were CD45RO-negative, positively selected for CCR7, excluding terminally differentiated effector memory CD45RA+ cells. Donors included only healthy HIV-negative adults lacking recent acute infections or vaccinations. The V gene's germline CDR1 is MNHNY and CDR2 SVGAGI (reference sequence). Germline trimming cut 2 bases from V and 2 bases from J; bases unmatched to any gene: 4. CDR3 length: 15 amino acids. Only in-frame clones appear in the TCRdb table, and some are missing; sequencing was by immunoSEQ multiplex PCR. The table shows around 650,000 clones, with roughly 96% occurring only once.

The receptor was isolated from a woman aged 25 to 45 in good health. The rearrangement joins TRBV6-6 to TRBJ2-3, with 7 bases identical to TRBD1. The sample was naive CD8+ T cells sorted from blood. Written as DNA, the CDR3 is TGTGCCAGCAGTTACGGGACAGCGCTCACAGATACGCAGTATTTT. Amino acid sequence: CASSYGTALTDTQYF.